Given below is one TCR beta chain in context. Each sample had eight separate cDNA synthesis reactions. PCR of TCRalpha and TCRbeta cDNA was nested, with two rounds of about 16 and 10 cycles. TCRdb reanalyzed the 5' RACE reads and collapses them to one entry per CDR3 protein, without DNA. This table holds fewer than 350,000 distinct CDR3 sequences. The data belong to a study of monozygotic twins with inflammatory bowel disease. The CDR3 sequence is 15 residues long. The receptor comes from a human donor with ulcerative colitis or Crohn's disease, or a healthy co-twin of an affected twin (not recorded which). V gene TRBV12-3 or TRBV12-4 combines with J gene TRBJ2-2; TCRdb calls TRBD2, which cannot be checked without DNA. Sequencing used blood. CDR3 in amino acids: CASSLSSGNTGELFF.